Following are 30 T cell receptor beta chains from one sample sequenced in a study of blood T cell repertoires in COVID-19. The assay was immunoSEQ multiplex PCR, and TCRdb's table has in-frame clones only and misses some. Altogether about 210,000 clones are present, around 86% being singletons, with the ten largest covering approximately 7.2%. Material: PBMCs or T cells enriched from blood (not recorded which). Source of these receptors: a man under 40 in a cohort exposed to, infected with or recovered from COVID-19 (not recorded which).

CDR3 region: CSANPPAEQYF. The DNA for the CDR3 is TGCAGTGCTAATCCCCCAGCGGAGCAGTACTTC. The chain combines TRBV20-1 with TRBJ2-7, with D hard to call. Trimming left V 4 bases short and J 7 bases short, with 11 bases between. This CDR3 has 11 amino acids. Germline CDR1 reads DFQATT; CDR2 reads SNEGSKA (reference sequence).

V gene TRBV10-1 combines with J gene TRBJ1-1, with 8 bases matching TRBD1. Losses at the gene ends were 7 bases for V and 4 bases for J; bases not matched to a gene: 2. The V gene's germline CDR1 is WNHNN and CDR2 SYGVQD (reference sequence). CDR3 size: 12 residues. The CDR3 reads CASNGTGTEAFF. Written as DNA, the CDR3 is TGCGCCAGCAACGGGACAGGCACTGAAGCTTTCTTT.

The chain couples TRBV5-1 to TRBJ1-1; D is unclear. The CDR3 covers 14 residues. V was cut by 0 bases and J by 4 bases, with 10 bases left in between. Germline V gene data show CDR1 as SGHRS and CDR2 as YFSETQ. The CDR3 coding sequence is TGCGCCAGCAGCTTGGGGGTTCGGAGCACTGAAGCTTTCTTT. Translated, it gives CASSLGVRSTEAFF.

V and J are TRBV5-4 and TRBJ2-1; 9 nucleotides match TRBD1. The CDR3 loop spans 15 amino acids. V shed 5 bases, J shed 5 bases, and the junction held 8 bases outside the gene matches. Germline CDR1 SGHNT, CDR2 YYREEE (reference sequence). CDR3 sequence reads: CASSPRDRVNNEQFF. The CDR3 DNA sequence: TGTGCCAGCAGTCCTAGGGACAGGGTGAACAATGAGCAGTTCTTC.

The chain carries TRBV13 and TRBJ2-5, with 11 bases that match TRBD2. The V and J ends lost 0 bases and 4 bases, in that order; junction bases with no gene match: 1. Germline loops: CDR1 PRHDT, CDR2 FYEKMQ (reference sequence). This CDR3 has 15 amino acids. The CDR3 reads CASSLGLAGGETQYF. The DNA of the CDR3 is TGTGCCAGCAGCTTAGGGCTAGCGGGAGGAGAGACCCAGTACTTC.

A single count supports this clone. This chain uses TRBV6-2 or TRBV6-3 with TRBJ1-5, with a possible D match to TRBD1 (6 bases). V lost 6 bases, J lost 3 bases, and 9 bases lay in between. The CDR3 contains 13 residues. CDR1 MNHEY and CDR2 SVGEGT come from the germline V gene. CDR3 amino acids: CASSGQPNQPQHF. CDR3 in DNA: TGTGCCAGCAGCGGACAGCCCAATCAGCCCCAGCATTTT.

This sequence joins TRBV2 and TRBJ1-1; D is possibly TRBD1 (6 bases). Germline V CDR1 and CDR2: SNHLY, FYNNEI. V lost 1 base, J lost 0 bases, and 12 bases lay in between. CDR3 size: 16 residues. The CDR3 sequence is CASSEDTGRMNTEAFF. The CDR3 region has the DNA TGTGCCAGCAGTGAAGATACAGGGCGCATGAACACTGAAGCTTTCTTT.

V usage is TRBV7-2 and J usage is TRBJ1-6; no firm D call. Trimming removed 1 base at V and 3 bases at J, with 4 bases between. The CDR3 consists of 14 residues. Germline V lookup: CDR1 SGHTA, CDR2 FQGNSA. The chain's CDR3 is CASSLGSYNSPLHF. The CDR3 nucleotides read TGTGCCAGCAGCTTAGGCAGCTATAATTCACCCCTCCACTTT.

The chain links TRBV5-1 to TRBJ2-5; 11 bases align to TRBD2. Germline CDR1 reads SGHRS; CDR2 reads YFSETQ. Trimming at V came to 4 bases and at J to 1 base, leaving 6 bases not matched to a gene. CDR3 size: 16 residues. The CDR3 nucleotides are TGCGCCAGCAGCACTGGACTAGCGGGTGCCCAAGAGACCCAGTACTTC. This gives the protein CASSTGLAGAQETQYF. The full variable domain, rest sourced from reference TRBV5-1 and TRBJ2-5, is KAGVTQTPRYLIKTRGQQVTLSCSPISGHRSVSWYQQTPGQGLQFLFEYFSETQRNKGNFPGRFSGRQFSNSRSEMNVSTLELGDSALYLCASSTGLAGAQETQYFGPGTRLLVL.

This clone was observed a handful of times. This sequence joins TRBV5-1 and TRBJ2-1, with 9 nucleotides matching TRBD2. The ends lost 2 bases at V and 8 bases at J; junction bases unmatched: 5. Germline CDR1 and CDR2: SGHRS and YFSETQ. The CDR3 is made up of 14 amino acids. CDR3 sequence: CASSFGGREDEQFF. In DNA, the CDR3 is TGCGCCAGCAGCTTCGGCGGGAGGGAAGATGAGCAGTTCTTC.

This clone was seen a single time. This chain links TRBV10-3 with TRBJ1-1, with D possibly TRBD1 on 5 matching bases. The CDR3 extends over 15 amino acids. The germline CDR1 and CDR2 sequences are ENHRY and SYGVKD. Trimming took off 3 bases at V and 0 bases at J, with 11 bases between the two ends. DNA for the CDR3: TGTGCCATCAGTGATCTGACAGTCATGAACACTGAAGCTTTCTTT. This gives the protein CAISDLTVMNTEAFF.

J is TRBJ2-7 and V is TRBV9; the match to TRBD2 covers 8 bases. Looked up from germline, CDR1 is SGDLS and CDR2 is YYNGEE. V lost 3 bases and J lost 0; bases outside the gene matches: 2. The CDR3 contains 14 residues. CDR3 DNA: TGTGCCAGCAGCGGCACTAGCGGCTCCTACGAGCAGTACTTC. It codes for CASSGTSGSYEQYF.

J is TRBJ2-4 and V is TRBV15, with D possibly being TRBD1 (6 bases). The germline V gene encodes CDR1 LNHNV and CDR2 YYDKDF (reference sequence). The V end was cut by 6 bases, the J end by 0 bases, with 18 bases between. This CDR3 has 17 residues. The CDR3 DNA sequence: TGTGCCACCAGATCTCCAAGGGGGAATTTAGCCAAAAACATTCAGTACTTC. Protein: CATRSPRGNLAKNIQYF.

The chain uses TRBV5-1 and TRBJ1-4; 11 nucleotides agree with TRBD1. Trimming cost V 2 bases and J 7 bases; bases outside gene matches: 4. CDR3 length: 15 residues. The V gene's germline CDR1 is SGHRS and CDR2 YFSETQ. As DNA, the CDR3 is TGCGCCAGCAGCTTCGGGGACAGGGGGAGTGAAAAACTGTTTTTT. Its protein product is CASSFGDRGSEKLFF.

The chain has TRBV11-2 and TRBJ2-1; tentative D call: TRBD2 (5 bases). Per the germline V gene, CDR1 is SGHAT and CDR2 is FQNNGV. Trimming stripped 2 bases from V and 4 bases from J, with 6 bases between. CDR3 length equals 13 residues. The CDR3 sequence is CASSLSGYNEQFF. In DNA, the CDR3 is TGTGCCAGCAGCTTAAGCGGTTACAATGAGCAGTTCTTC.

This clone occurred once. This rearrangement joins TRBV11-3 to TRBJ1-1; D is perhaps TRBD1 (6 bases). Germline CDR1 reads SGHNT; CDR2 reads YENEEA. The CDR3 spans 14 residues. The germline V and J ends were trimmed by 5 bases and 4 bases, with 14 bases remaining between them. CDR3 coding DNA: TGTGCCAGCAGCCCCTGGGCAGGGGCCACTGAAGCTTTCTTT. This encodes CASSPWAGATEAFF. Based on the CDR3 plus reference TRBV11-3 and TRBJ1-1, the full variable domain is EAGVVQSPRYKIIEKKQPVAFWCNPISGHNTLYWYLQNLGQGPELLIRYENEEAVDDSQLPKDRFSAERLKGVDSTLKIQPAELGDSAVYLCASSPWAGATEAFFGQGTRLTVV.

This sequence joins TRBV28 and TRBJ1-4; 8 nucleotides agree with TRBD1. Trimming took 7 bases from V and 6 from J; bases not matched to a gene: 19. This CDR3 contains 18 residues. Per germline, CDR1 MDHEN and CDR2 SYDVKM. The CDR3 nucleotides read TGTGCCAGCACCTTCAGTCCAGGACAGGGTAGTAGTTATGAAAAACTGTTTTTT. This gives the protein CASTFSPGQGSSYEKLFF.

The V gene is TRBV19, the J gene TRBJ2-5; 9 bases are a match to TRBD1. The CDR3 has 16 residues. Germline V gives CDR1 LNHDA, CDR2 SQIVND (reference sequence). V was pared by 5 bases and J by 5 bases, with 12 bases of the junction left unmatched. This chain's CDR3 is CASSRGQGPAVETQYF. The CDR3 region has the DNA TGTGCCAGTAGTCGGGGACAGGGCCCTGCGGTGGAGACCCAGTACTTC.

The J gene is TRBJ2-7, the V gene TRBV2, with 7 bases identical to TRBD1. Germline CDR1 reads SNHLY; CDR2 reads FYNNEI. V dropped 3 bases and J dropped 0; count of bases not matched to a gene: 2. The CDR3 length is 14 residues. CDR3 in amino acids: CASSDHRGSYEQYF. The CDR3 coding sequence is TGTGCCAGCAGTGACCACAGGGGCTCCTACGAGCAGTACTTC. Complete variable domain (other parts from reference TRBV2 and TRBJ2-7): EPEVTQTPSHQVTQMGQEVILRCVPISNHLYFYWYRQILGQKVEFLVSFYNNEISEKSEIFDDQFSVERPDGSNFTLKIRSTKLEDSAMYFCASSDHRGSYEQYFGPGTRLTVT.

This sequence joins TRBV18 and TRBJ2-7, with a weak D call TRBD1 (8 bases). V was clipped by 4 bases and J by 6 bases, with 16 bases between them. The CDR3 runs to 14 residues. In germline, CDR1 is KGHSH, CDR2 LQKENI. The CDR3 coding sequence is TGTGCCAGCTCACGAGGACAGGGCGGGAGCGAGCAGTACTTC. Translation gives CASSRGQGGSEQYF.

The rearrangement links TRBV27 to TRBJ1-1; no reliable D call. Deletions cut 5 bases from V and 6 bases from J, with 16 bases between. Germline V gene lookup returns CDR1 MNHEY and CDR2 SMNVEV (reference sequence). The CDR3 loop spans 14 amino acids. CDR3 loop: CASSITPQNPEAFF. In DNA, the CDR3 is TGTGCCAGCAGTATCACACCTCAAAACCCTGAAGCTTTCTTT.

The CDR3 is CASSDNHLASEAFF. The CDR3 nucleotides are TGTGCCAGCAGCGATAACCACTTAGCCAGTGAAGCTTTCTTT. The chain joins TRBV6-5 to TRBJ1-1, with D uncertain. The germline V gene has CDR1 MNHEY and CDR2 SVGAGI. This CDR3 contains 14 residues. V lost 6 bases and J 7 bases, leaving 18 bases between the germline ends.

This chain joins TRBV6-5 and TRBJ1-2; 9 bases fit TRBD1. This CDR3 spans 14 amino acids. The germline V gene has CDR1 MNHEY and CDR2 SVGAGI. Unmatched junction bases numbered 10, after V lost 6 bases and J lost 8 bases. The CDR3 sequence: CASSRDRATHGYTF. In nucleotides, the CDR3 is TGTGCCAGCAGCCGGGACAGGGCGACGCACGGCTACACCTTC.

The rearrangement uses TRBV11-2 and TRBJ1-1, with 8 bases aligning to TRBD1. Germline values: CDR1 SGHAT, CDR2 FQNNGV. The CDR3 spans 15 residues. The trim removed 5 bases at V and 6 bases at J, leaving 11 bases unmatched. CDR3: CASSARQGRRSEAFF. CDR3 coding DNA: TGTGCCAGCAGCGCCAGACAGGGGAGGAGGTCTGAAGCTTTCTTT. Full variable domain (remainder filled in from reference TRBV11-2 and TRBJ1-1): EAGVAQSPRYKIIEKRQSVAFWCNPISGHATLYWYQQILGQGPKLLIQFQNNGVVDDSQLPKDRFSAERLKGVDSTLKIQPAKLEDSAVYLCASSARQGRRSEAFFGQGTRLTVV.

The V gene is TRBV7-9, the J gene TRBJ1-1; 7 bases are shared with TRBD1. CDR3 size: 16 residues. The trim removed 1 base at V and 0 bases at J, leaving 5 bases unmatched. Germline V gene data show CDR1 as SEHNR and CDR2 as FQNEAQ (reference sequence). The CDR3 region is CASSLGQGFMNTEAFF. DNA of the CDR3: TGTGCCAGCAGCTTAGGACAGGGATTTATGAACACTGAAGCTTTCTTT.

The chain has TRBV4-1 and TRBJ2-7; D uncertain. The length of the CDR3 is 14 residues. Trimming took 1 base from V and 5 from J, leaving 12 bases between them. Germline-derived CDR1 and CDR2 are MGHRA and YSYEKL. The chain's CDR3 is CASSQGARSHEQYF. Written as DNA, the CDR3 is TGCGCCAGCAGCCAAGGCGCTAGGTCGCACGAGCAGTACTTC.

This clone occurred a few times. Here the CDR3 DNA reads TGTGCCAGCAGCGCCGGACAGGGGGGCACTGAAGCTTTCTTT. Its protein is CASSAGQGGTEAFF. This rearrangement joins TRBV7-8 to TRBJ1-1; 10 bases align to TRBD1. Germline V gene data show CDR1 as SGHVS and CDR2 as FQNEAQ. With V trimmed by 5 bases and J by 4 bases, 4 bases remained unmatched. The length of the CDR3 is 14 residues.

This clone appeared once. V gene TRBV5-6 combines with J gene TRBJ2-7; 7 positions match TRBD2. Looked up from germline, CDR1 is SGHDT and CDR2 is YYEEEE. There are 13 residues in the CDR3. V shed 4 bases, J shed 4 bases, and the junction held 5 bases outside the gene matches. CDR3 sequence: CASSPPGGYEQYF. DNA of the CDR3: TGTGCCAGCAGCCCACCGGGGGGTTACGAGCAGTACTTC.

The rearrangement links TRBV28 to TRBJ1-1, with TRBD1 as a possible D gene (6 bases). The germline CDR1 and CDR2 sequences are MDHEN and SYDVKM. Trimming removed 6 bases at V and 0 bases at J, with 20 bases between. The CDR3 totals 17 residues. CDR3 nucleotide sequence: TGTGCCAGCAGCTCCTTATGGACAGAACGCATGAACACTGAAGCTTTCTTT. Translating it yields CASSSLWTERMNTEAFF.

The DNA of the CDR3 is TGTGCCAGCAGCCAACCCTCGGGGTACTCCTACGAGCAGTACTTC. This gives the protein CASSQPSGYSYEQYF. The chain combines TRBV28 with TRBJ2-7; possible D gene TRBD2, 5 bases. Per germline, CDR1 MDHEN and CDR2 SYDVKM. The length of the CDR3 is 15 residues. The ends were cut back, 6 bases at V and 0 bases at J, with 15 bases in the middle.